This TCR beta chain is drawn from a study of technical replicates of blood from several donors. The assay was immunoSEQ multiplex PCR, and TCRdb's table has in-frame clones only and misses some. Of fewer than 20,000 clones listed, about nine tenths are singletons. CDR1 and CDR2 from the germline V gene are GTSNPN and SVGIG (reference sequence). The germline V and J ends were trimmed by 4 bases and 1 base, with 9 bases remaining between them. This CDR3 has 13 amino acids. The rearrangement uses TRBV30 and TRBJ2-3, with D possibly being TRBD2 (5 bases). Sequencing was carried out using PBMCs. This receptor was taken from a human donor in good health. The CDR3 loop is CAWTDGGTDTQYF. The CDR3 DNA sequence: TGTGCCTGGACGGACGGGGGCACAGATACGCAGTATTTT. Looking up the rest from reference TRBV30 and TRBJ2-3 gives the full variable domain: SQTIHQWPATLVQPVGSPLSLECTVEGTSNPNLYWYRQAAGRGLQLLFYSVGIGQISSEVPQNLSASRPQDRQFILSSKKLLLSDSGFYLCAWTDGGTDTQYFGPGTRLTVL.